These T cell receptor beta chains were read from a single sample in a study of blood T cells in healthy people across ages. TCRdb fed the 5' RACE reads into MiXCR, producing one record per CDR3 protein. The table lists approximately 830,000 distinct CDR3 sequences, less than 80% of them singletons. The sequenced sample was blood. The receptors were gathered from a young man in good health. Each CDR3 is given without its conserved first and last residue.

v_call,j_call,cdr3_aa
TRBV5-1,TRBJ2-7,ASSLGGLARSYEQY
TRBV6-1,TRBJ2-1,ASSEGPGLGTNEQF
TRBV6-1,TRBJ1-5,ASRAGVSQPQH
TRBV7-9,TRBJ2-7,ASSKTTSYEQY
TRBV28,TRBJ1-4,ASSLTGSTNEKLF
TRBV6-2/TRBV6-3,TRBJ1-1,ASSQNRAPPEAF
TRBV11-2,TRBJ1-5,ASSEQVSQPQH
TRBV27,TRBJ2-7,ASRTGTGTNEQY
TRBV28,TRBJ2-1,ASSPWGGSYNEQF
TRBV11-1,TRBJ2-7,ASSLRIGGSEQY
TRBV20-1,TRBJ2-3,SGVVTDTQY
TRBV7-2,TRBJ2-3,ASSLVLRTDTQY
TRBV4-3,TRBJ2-1,ASSQGTGRTYNEQF
TRBV9,TRBJ1-2,ASKGPGGNYGYT
TRBV9,TRBJ2-1,ASSVDGGGVGNEQF
TRBV7-2,-,ACSLESGTSILNEQY
TRBV11-2,-,ASSTGQLDNQETQY
TRBV20-1,TRBJ2-1,SAEPGQGVSSYNEQF
TRBV6-5,-,ASRQRGNEQY
TRBV20-1,TRBJ1-4,SAGQDRDEKLF
TRBV4-2,TRBJ1-2,ASSQRGQGLGYGYT
TRBV7-6,TRBJ2-5,ASSLWVKETQY
TRBV10-3,TRBJ2-3,AISEGAGASTDTQY
TRBV7-3,TRBJ2-3,ASSPPTSGGETDTQY
TRBV20-1,TRBJ2-1,SAIPPTSGGDNEQF
TRBV10-3,TRBJ2-1,AIRRLRDNEQF
TRBV5-1,TRBJ2-5,ASGPSLPPNEQY
TRBV29-1,TRBJ1-2,SVTGFDGYT
TRBV5-4,TRBJ1-2,ASSPRTKGNGYT
TRBV7-9,TRBJ2-7,ASRSGSPYEQY
TRBV6-2/TRBV6-3,TRBJ2-1,ASTGTGGKNEQF
TRBV27,TRBJ1-2,ASSFWQGGGYT
TRBV9,TRBJ1-6,ASSEGQGQNSPLH
TRBV9,TRBJ2-7,ACSLTTQPSYEQY
TRBV4-1,TRBJ2-6,ASRGQGTPSGANVLT
TRBV30,TRBJ1-5,AWSAGQSNQPQH
TRBV7-8,TRBJ1-6,VSSSGTGRTPLH
TRBV20-1,TRBJ2-1,SIRLRDYNEQF
TRBV27,TRBJ1-2,ASSPSQGRGYT
TRBV20-1,TRBJ2-1,SARDPTSGGGDEQF
TRBV4-3,TRBJ2-7,ASSQDGTHYEQY
TRBV3-1,-,ASSQQWGASGEQF
TRBV9,TRBJ2-3,ASSVALRGGPSSTDTQY
TRBV11-2,TRBJ2-1,ASSIVVGGLYNEQF
TRBV25-1,TRBJ2-1,ASTLPGLGNEQF
TRBV7-9,-,ASSSQQSYEQY
TRBV7-3,-,ASSSGTGRIYEQY
TRBV7-3,TRBJ2-5,ASSSTGQGAQETQY
TRBV14,TRBJ2-7,ASSQLLTYEQY